These 28 T cell receptor beta chains were sequenced from one sample in a study of cytomegalovirus exposure and HLA in healthy donors. It was with 60 Vbeta and 13 Jbeta primers that the PCR ran. Libraries were prepared by immunoSEQ multiplex PCR; TCRdb keeps only in-frame clonotypes and omits some of them. This table holds over 150,000 clones, 84% found once. Specimen: PBMCs. The source of these receptors is a girl aged 2 to 9 in good health and CMV-seropositive.

J is TRBJ2-7 and V is TRBV7-9; D remains ambiguous. CDR3 length: 15 residues. CDR1 is SEHNR and CDR2 is FQNEAQ in the germline V gene (reference sequence). The germline V and J ends were trimmed by 4 bases and 2 bases, with 15 bases remaining between them. The CDR3, as DNA: TGTGCCAGCAGCTCCCCGTCGGCGGAGACCTACGAGCAGTACTTC. Residues: CASSSPSAETYEQYF.

This clone was recorded a few times. The rearrangement links TRBV5-4 to TRBJ2-7; TRBD1 agrees at 7 bases. Germline CDR1 and CDR2: SGHNT and YYREEE (reference sequence). CDR3 length equals 14 residues. V lost 1 base to trimming and J lost 2 bases; unmatched junction nucleotides: 3. CDR3 residues: CASSLMGQPYEQYF. CDR3 DNA sequence: TGTGCCAGCAGCTTGATGGGACAGCCCTACGAGCAGTACTTC.

The chain recombines TRBV12-2 with TRBJ2-3; TRBD2 is taken as the D call from the table, unchecked against the DNA. TRBV12-2 is flagged as a pseudogene. The length of the CDR3 is 19 residues. In nucleotides, the CDR3 is TGTGCAAGTCGCTTAGGTACTAGCGGGAGGGCCGAGAACACAGATACGCAGTATTTT. Its translation: CASRLGTSGRAENTDTQYF.

This chain joins TRBV11-3 and TRBJ2-2; D ambiguous. V lost 1 base to trimming and J lost 4 bases, with 7 bases between them. Germline V gene data show CDR1 as SGHNT and CDR2 as YENEEA. The CDR3 totals 14 residues. As DNA, the CDR3 is TGTGCCAGCAGCTTAGGGCTTCTCACCGGGGAGCTGTTTTTT. Protein sequence: CASSLGLLTGELFF. The full variable domain, in which reference TRBV11-3 and TRBJ2-2 provide the parts outside the CDR3, is EAGVVQSPRYKIIEKKQPVAFWCNPISGHNTLYWYLQNLGQGPELLIRYENEEAVDDSQLPKDRFSAERLKGVDSTLKIQPAELGDSAVYLCASSLGLLTGELFFGEGSRLTVL.

This clone was counted between two and nine times. The rearrangement uses TRBV4-1 and TRBJ1-1; D may be TRBD1 (5 bases). Germline CDR1 and CDR2: MGHRA and YSYEKL. This CDR3 spans 14 amino acids. V gave up 2 bases and J gave up 8 bases, with 15 bases separating them. CDR3 loop: CASSQPSGGTEAFF. The CDR3 DNA reads as TGCGCCAGCAGCCAACCCTCGGGGGGAACAGAAGCTTTCTTT.

V gene TRBV11-3 combines with J gene TRBJ2-7; TRBD2 matches 7 bases. V was clipped by 8 bases and J by 3 bases; unmatched bases: 7. Germline values: CDR1 SGHNT, CDR2 YENEEA. CDR3 size: 13 residues. For the CDR3, the DNA is TGTGCCAGCGGGCGGGAGCGTCTCTACGAGCAGTACTTC. This sequence encodes CASGRERLYEQYF.

To note about this clone: The junction departs from germline at one end; a sequencing error may be responsible. The rearrangement uses TRBV6-1 and TRBJ1-2; weak D call: TRBD1 (5 bases). Per germline, CDR1 MNHNS and CDR2 SASEGT. This CDR3 has 15 residues. The CDR3 DNA follows: TGTGCCAGCAGTGTAAGGGGCCGAAACAACTATGGCTGCACCTTC. It yields the protein CASSVRGRNNYGCTF.

The genes are TRBV4-1 and TRBJ2-1; 7 bases line up with TRBD1. The CDR3 spans 13 residues. The germline gives CDR1 MGHRA, CDR2 YSYEKL. V was pared by 3 bases and J by 9 bases, with 5 bases of the junction left unmatched. The DNA of the CDR3 is TGCGCCAGCAGCCACGACAGGGAAGGTGAGCAGTTCTTC. Its protein product is CASSHDREGEQFF.

The chain has TRBV18 and TRBJ1-2; D not certain. The CDR3 totals 13 residues. Germline loops: CDR1 KGHSH, CDR2 LQKENI. V lost 3 bases and J 8 bases, leaving 13 bases between the germline ends. CDR3 residues: CASSPAEGNGYTF. For the CDR3, the DNA is TGTGCCAGCTCACCGGCGGAGGGTAACGGCTACACCTTC.

V is TRBV25-1 and J is TRBJ2-1; TRBD2 aligns across 13 bases. Germline V lookup: CDR1 MGHDK, CDR2 SYGVNS. V shed 1 base, J shed 2 bases, and the junction held 2 bases outside the gene matches. The CDR3 is made up of 17 amino acids. CDR3 amino acids: CASSEWTSGGAYNEQFF. The DNA for the CDR3 is TGTGCCAGCAGTGAATGGACTAGCGGGGGCGCCTACAATGAGCAGTTCTTC. The variable domain in full, with the rest retrieved from reference TRBV25-1 and TRBJ2-1, is EADIYQTPRYLVIGTGKKITLECSQTMGHDKMYWYQQDPGMELHLIHYSYGVNSTEKGDLSSESTVSRIRTEHFPLTLESARPSHTSQYLCASSEWTSGGAYNEQFFGPGTRLTVL.

This clone appeared a single time. V and J are TRBV4-1 and TRBJ2-3; TRBD1 aligns across 8 bases. The V gene end was trimmed by 0 bases and the J gene end by 8 bases; junction bases not matched to a gene: 7. The V gene's germline CDR1 is MGHRA and CDR2 YSYEKL. This CDR3 has 15 residues. CDR3 bases: TGCGCCAGCAGCCAAGACCCGGGACAGGTGGCTACGCAGTATTTT. Its translation is CASSQDPGQVATQYF.

The chain recombines TRBV15 with TRBJ2-7, with a weak D call TRBD1 (5 bases). The CDR3 spans 17 residues. CDR1 and CDR2 (germline): LNHNV, YYDKDF (reference sequence). V lost 1 base and J 3 bases, leaving 19 bases between the germline ends. The CDR3 nucleotides read TGTGCCACCAGCAGAGGGGGTTTGGCAGGGCGGAGCTACGAGCAGTACTTC. It specifies CATSRGGLAGRSYEQYF.

This chain connects TRBV18 to TRBJ1-6, with 7 bases fitting TRBD1. Per the germline V gene, CDR1 is KGHSH and CDR2 is LQKENI. This CDR3 comprises 15 residues. Trimming at V came to 5 bases and at J to 5 bases, leaving 6 bases not matched to a gene. Here the CDR3 DNA reads TGTGCCAGCTCAACTGGGACAGCAAATAATTCACCCCTCCACTTT. Amino acids: CASSTGTANNSPLHF.

V gene TRBV6-1 combines with J gene TRBJ1-1, with D unclear. The CDR3 sequence is 14 residues long. Germline CDR1 reads MNHNS; CDR2 reads SASEGT. The V end was cut by 2 bases, the J end by 5 bases, with 12 bases between. The chain's CDR3 is CASSEFAGRTEAFF. CDR3 in DNA: TGTGCCAGCAGTGAATTCGCAGGAAGGACTGAAGCTTTCTTT.

J is TRBJ2-1 and V is TRBV9; weak D call: TRBD2 (5 bases). Looked up from germline, CDR1 is SGDLS and CDR2 is YYNGEE. Trimming left V 1 base short and J 2 bases short, with 10 bases between. The CDR3 totals 15 residues. The CDR3 DNA is TGTGCCAGCAGCGTAAAGTCCGGGACCTACAATGAGCAGTTCTTC. This codes for CASSVKSGTYNEQFF.

This chain links TRBV15 with TRBJ2-3; tentative D call: TRBD1 (6 bases). Trimming cost V 0 bases and J 1 base, with 11 bases left between them. This CDR3 spans 16 amino acids. Germline CDR1 LNHNV, CDR2 YYDKDF (reference sequence). In DNA form, the CDR3 reads TGTGCCACCAGCAGAGATCCAGGGGCTGGCACAGATACGCAGTATTTT. Protein: CATSRDPGAGTDTQYF.

This clone has a single count. The chain couples TRBV9 to TRBJ2-2; D gene uncertain. V was trimmed by 4 bases and J by 0 bases, leaving 19 bases between them. The CDR3 is made up of 18 amino acids. Germline CDR1 reads SGDLS; CDR2 reads YYNGEE. The CDR3 reads CASSPSPRSQTNTGELFF. The CDR3 bases are TGTGCCAGCAGCCCCTCCCCACGTTCGCAGACGAACACCGGGGAGCTGTTTTTT. Complete variable domain (other parts from reference TRBV9 and TRBJ2-2): DSGVTQTPKHLITATGQRVTLRCSPRSGDLSVYWYQQSLDQGLQFLIQYYNGEERAKGNILERFSAQQFPDLHSELNLSSLELGDSALYFCASSPSPRSQTNTGELFFGEGSRLTVL.

The gene calls are TRBV6-1 and TRBJ2-7; 7 nucleotides agree with TRBD2. The CDR3 covers 14 residues. Looked up from germline, CDR1 is MNHNS and CDR2 is SASEGT. J was trimmed by 1 base and V by 3 bases; bases with no gene match: 3. The CDR3 protein is CASSERGTSYEQYF. For the CDR3, the DNA is TGTGCCAGCAGTGAGCGGGGGACGTCCTACGAGCAGTACTTC.

This chain links TRBV2 with TRBJ2-1, with D possibly TRBD2 on 6 matching bases. Per the germline V gene, CDR1 is SNHLY and CDR2 is FYNNEI. The CDR3 has 20 residues. V gave up 2 bases and J gave up 1 base, with 24 bases separating them. CDR3 sequence (DNA): TGTGCCAGCAGTGAATCGGGGCCTAGCGCCCCGGGGTGGTCCTACAATGAGCAGTTCTTC. Translating gives CASSESGPSAPGWSYNEQFF.

The chain couples TRBV2 to TRBJ1-1; 8 bases match TRBD1. The germline CDR1 and CDR2 sequences are SNHLY and FYNNEI. J gave up 5 bases and V 4 bases, and 6 bases lay outside the gene matches. This CDR3 spans 14 amino acids. CDR3: CASSVVRTGTEAFF. Here the CDR3 DNA reads TGTGCCAGCAGTGTAGTTAGGACAGGGACTGAAGCTTTCTTT.

The chain recombines TRBV6-5 with TRBJ1-1, with no clear D. Germline V CDR1 and CDR2: MNHEY, SVGAGI. V lost 7 bases and J lost 0, with 3 bases in between. CDR3 length: 11 residues. The CDR3 loop is CASTLNTEAFF. In nucleotides, the CDR3 is TGTGCCAGCACGTTGAACACTGAAGCTTTCTTT.

The chain recombines TRBV2 with TRBJ1-6, with TRBD1 as a possible D gene (6 bases). V was pared by 4 bases and J by 10 bases, with 17 bases between. The CDR3 consists of 15 residues. The germline V gene encodes CDR1 SNHLY and CDR2 FYNNEI. CDR3 sequence (DNA): TGTGCCAGCAGTGGCCCCGGGGGGCGCGGCTCACCCCTCCACTTT. Amino acids: CASSGPGGRGSPLHF.

This clone has a single count. Other DNA sequences in this sample translate to the same CDR3. CDR3 nucleotides: TGCGCCAGCAGCTTGACGCTAAGCACAGATACGCAGTATTTT. This sequence encodes CASSLTLSTDTQYF. The gene calls are TRBV5-1 and TRBJ2-3; D is unclear. This CDR3 is 14 amino acids long. Per the germline V gene, CDR1 is SGHRS and CDR2 is YFSETQ. Trimming left V 1 base short and J 0 bases short, with 6 bases between.

This chain joins TRBV12-5 and TRBJ1-1, with D perhaps TRBD1 (6 bases). Trimming took 1 base from V and 6 from J, leaving 12 bases between them. CDR3 length equals 14 residues. The germline V gene has CDR1 LGHNT and CDR2 FRNRAP. The CDR3 protein is CASGLGNRASEAFF. CDR3 DNA sequence: TGTGCTAGTGGTTTGGGTAACAGGGCATCTGAAGCTTTCTTT.

The chain couples TRBV28 to TRBJ2-3, with 14 bases matching TRBD2. The CDR3 extends over 16 amino acids. V lost 3 bases and J lost 2; bases outside the gene matches: 1. The V gene's germline CDR1 is MDHEN and CDR2 SYDVKM. The CDR3 DNA follows: TGTGCCAGCAGTTTGGGACTAGCGGGAGCCACAGATACGCAGTATTTT. Translating gives CASSLGLAGATDTQYF. The whole variable domain, filled in from reference TRBV28 and TRBJ2-3, reads DVKVTQSSRYLVKRTGEKVFLECVQDMDHENMFWYRQDPGLGLRLIYFSYDVKMKEKGDIPEGYSVSREKKERFSLILESASTNQTSMYLCASSLGLAGATDTQYFGPGTRLTVL.

The V and J genes are TRBV15 and TRBJ2-1, with a weak D call TRBD2 (6 bases). The length of the CDR3 is 16 residues. Trimming shortened V by 3 bases and J by 8 bases, and 20 bases separated the two germline ends. CDR1 LNHNV and CDR2 YYDKDF come from the germline V gene (reference sequence). In DNA form, the CDR3 reads TGTGCCACCAGCAGGGCCGGGACTCCCGTCGGCGATGAGCAGTTCTTC. Protein: CATSRAGTPVGDEQFF.

The CDR3 region is CASSEGWKKSGYTF. As DNA, the CDR3 is TGTGCCAGCAGTGAGGGCTGGAAGAAAAGCGGCTACACCTTC. The rearrangement links TRBV6-1 to TRBJ1-2; D remains unclear. V was clipped by 3 bases and J by 8 bases, with 16 bases between them. The CDR3 runs to 14 residues. The germline V gene encodes CDR1 MNHNS and CDR2 SASEGT.

The rearrangement uses TRBV15 and TRBJ2-1; D remains ambiguous. This CDR3 region has 13 residues. Trimming shortened V by 3 bases and J by 8 bases, and 11 bases separated the two germline ends. Germline CDR1 and CDR2: LNHNV and YYDKDF (reference sequence). The CDR3 sequence: CATSSPSVDEQFF. The CDR3, as DNA: TGTGCCACCAGCAGCCCCTCCGTCGATGAGCAGTTCTTC. The entire variable domain, with the rest obtained from reference TRBV15 and TRBJ2-1, is as follows: DAMVIQNPRYQVTQFGKPVTLSCSQTLNHNVMYWYQQKSSQAPKLLFHYYDKDFNNEADTPDNFQSRRPNTSFCFLDIRSPGLGDTAMYLCATSSPSVDEQFFGPGTRLTVL.